This TCR beta chain was found in a study of CD8+CD57+ T cells in acquired aplastic anemia. Study overall: DNA recovered from sorted CD4+ and CD8+ cells had a mean of approximately 3.4 ug. Study-wide results and limits: Researchers report that fewer than 30 CD8+ CDR3 sequences appeared in both patients and controls.

Remarks on this clonotype: The antigen is undetermined.

For CDR3 and TCR beta VDJ profiling, genomic DNA was the template used. TCRdb passed the reads through MiXCR, listing each CDR3 protein once. The sample yields around 170,000 distinct CDR3 sequences, 63% seen once. Trimming stripped 2 bases from V and 2 bases from J, with 13 bases between. Germline-derived CDR1 and CDR2 are MNHEY and SVGAGI. The CDR3 is 15 residues long. The V call is TRBV6-5, the J call TRBJ2-7; D remains ambiguous. This receptor was identified in a human donor in good health. Sample: sorted CD4+, CD8+, or CD8+CD57+ T cells (not recorded which) from PBMCs. CDR3 loop: CASSYQQTKAYEQYF. Written as DNA, the CDR3 is TGTGCCAGCAGTTACCAACAGACAAAAGCCTACGAGCAGTACTTC.